Listed below are T cell receptor beta chains from one sample, sequenced in a study of cytomegalovirus exposure and HLA in healthy donors. TCRdb's table, derived via immunoSEQ multiplex PCR, lists solely in-frame clones and lacks some. Of roughly 100,000 clones listed, 65% to 90% are singletons. The specimen sequenced was PBMCs. The receptor set was obtained from a man aged 25-40 years in good health and CMV-seropositive. The CDR3 runs from the conserved cysteine through the conserved F or W. The D gene is left open where the match is weak. The size entry is marked missing in some rows and otherwise reads once, few, many or a size class.

>NA|TRBJ2-3|NA|TRBV4-2
TGTGCCAGCAGCCAATTTGGCGGGGTCACAGATACGCAGTATTTT
CASSQFGGVTDTQYF
>NA|TRBJ2-5|TRBD1|TRBV7-6
TGTGCCAGCAGCTCCGCCCACGGACAGGGGCAAGAGACCCAGTACTTC
CASSSAHGQGQETQYF
>NA|TRBJ2-3|NA|TRBV5-1
TGCGCCAGCCGCCTTCGGGATACGCAGTATTTT
CASRLRDTQYF
>few|TRBJ2-3|NA|TRBV7-2
TGTGCCAGCAGCTTTTGGGGGGGCACAGATACGCAGTATTTT
CASSFWGGTDTQYF
>NA|TRBJ1-5|NA|TRBV10-3
TGTGCCATCAGTGAGACAGCCTATCAGCCCCAGCATTTT
CAISETAYQPQHF
>NA|TRBJ2-5|TRBD1|TRBV6-1
TGTGCCAGCAGTGAAAGGGCCAGGGGGTACCAAGAGACCCAGTACTTC
CASSERARGYQETQYF
>NA|TRBJ1-5|NA|TRBV5-1
TGCGCCAGCAGCTTGGCGGGTGATAGCAATCAGCCCCAGCATTTT
CASSLAGDSNQPQHF
>NA|TRBJ2-1|NA|TRBV6-4
TGTGCCAGCAGTGACTCGGCGGGTATCCATGAGCAGTTCTTC
CASSDSAGIHEQFF
>NA|TRBJ1-5|TRBD1|TRBV4-1
TGCGCCAGCTCCTCGACAGGGATACTGAATCAGCCCCAGCATTTT
CASSSTGILNQPQHF
>NA|TRBJ2-1|NA|TRBV7-3
TGTGCCAGCAGCTCACAAGACAGCAATGAGCAGTTCTTC
CASSSQDSNEQFF
>NA|TRBJ1-1|NA|TRBV18
TGTGCCAGCTCACCAGGGGGGGGGAACACTGAAGCTTTCTTT
CASSPGGGNTEAFF
>few|TRBJ1-1|NA|TRBV9
TGTGCCAGCAGCGTAACCGGGATGAACACTGAAGCTTTCTTT
CASSVTGMNTEAFF
>NA|TRBJ1-2|TRBD1|TRBV5-1
TGCGCCAGCAGCCGCAATGGCCCGGGACAGGGGGGCGACTATGGCTACACCTTC
CASSRNGPGQGGDYGYTF
>NA|TRBJ2-5|TRBD1|TRBV5-1
TGCGCCAGCACGCAGGGGACAGGAGAGACCCAGTACTTC
CASTQGTGETQYF
>NA|TRBJ2-7|TRBD1|TRBV6-5
TGTGCCAGCAGCCCCGGGGCAGGGGGTAGGTACGAGCAGTACTTC
CASSPGAGGRYEQYF
>NA|TRBJ2-7|NA|TRBV15
TGTGCCACCAGCAGAGAAAGCCAATCCTACGAGCAGTACTTC
CATSRESQSYEQYF
>once|TRBJ1-1|NA|TRBV18
TGTGCCAGCTCACTATACACCCTGAACACTGAAGCTTTCTTT
CASSLYTLNTEAFF
>NA|TRBJ2-5|NA|TRBV5-1
TGCGCCAGCAGCTTCGCACTCCAAGAGACCCAGTACTTC
CASSFALQETQYF
>NA|TRBJ2-7|NA|TRBV5-5
TGTGCCAGCAGCTTGACCCTATTCTACGAGCAGTACTTC
CASSLTLFYEQYF
>NA|TRBJ2-3|NA|TRBV4-2
TGTGCCAGCAGCCAGATACCGAAAACTAGCACAGATACGCAGTATTTT
CASSQIPKTSTDTQYF
>NA|TRBJ1-4|TRBD1|TRBV7-9
TGTGCCAGCAGCTCGGACAGGGTTGGCGAAAAACTGTTTTTT
CASSSDRVGEKLFF
>NA|TRBJ1-2|TRBD1|TRBV6-1
TGTGCCAGCAAAGAGGGAAGGGGGCTCTATGGCTACACCTTC
CASKEGRGLYGYTF
>NA|TRBJ1-1|NA|TRBV5-1
TGCGCCAGCAGCTTGCGGCCACTATCCGACACTGAAGCTTTCTTT
CASSLRPLSDTEAFF
>once|TRBJ1-2|NA|TRBV27
TGTGCCAGCAGTTTATCGCAGGGCTATGGCTACACCTTC
CASSLSQGYGYTF
>NA|TRBJ1-6|NA|TRBV6-6
TGTGCCAGAGAAGTCCGGCGGGTGGGATCACCCCTCCACTTT
CAREVRRVGSPLHF
>NA|TRBJ1-2|NA|TRBV10-1
TGCGCCAGCCCTCCCGAAGGGGGGGATCGCTATGGCTACACCTTC
CASPPEGGDRYGYTF
>once|TRBJ1-4|TRBD1|TRBV2
TGTGCCAGCAGCGGGACAGGGGGGTCTAATGAAAAACTGTTTTTT
CASSGTGGSNEKLFF
>NA|TRBJ2-2|NA|TRBV5-1
TGCGCCAGCAGCTTCGGTTCCCAGTCAAACACCGGGGAGCTGTTCTTT
CASSFGSQSNTGELFF
>NA|TRBJ1-1|TRBD1|TRBV5-1
TGCGCCAGCAGCTCTACTGCTGGGACAGGGGCGGGGCCTGAAGCTTTCTTT
CASSSTAGTGAGPEAFF
>NA|TRBJ1-3|TRBD1|TRBV27
TGTGCCAGCAGTAGAGGGGGCAGCTCTGGAAACACCATATATTTT
CASSRGGSSGNTIYF
>few|TRBJ1-1|NA|TRBV4-1
TGCGCCAGCAGCGCGACAGCTAACACTGAAGCTTTCTTT
CASSATANTEAFF
>NA|TRBJ2-7|TRBD1|TRBV4-3
TGCGCCAGCAGCGCCCGGGACAGTCCGTCTGAGCAGTACTTC
CASSARDSPSEQYF
>NA|TRBJ2-7|NA|TRBV7-9
TGTGCCAGCAGCCTACAGTTCGCCGAGCAGTACTTC
CASSLQFAEQYF
>NA|TRBJ1-1|NA|TRBV6-6
TGTGCCAGCAGTTATAGGCAGGTGGGCGAAGCTTTCTTT
CASSYRQVGEAFF
>NA|TRBJ1-4|NA|TRBV2
TGTGCCAGCAGTCCGCAATCCTCCGAGGAAAAACTGTTTTTT
CASSPQSSEEKLFF
>NA|TRBJ1-5|NA|TRBV18
TGTGCCAGCTCAGTCAGACGGGAGGGCCAGCCCCAGCATTTT
CASSVRREGQPQHF
>NA|TRBJ2-1|TRBD1|TRBV28
TGTGCCAGCAGTTTCCCCCTGACAGGGCCAAACAATGAGCAGTTCTTC
CASSFPLTGPNNEQFF
>NA|TRBJ2-3|NA|TRBV4-1
TGCGCCAGCAGCCAAGATCGAGTAACCACAGATACGCAGTATTTT
CASSQDRVTTDTQYF
>NA|TRBJ1-2|NA|TRBV5-1
TGCGCCAGCAGCCCGGCCGGGATAAGTGCTAACTATGGCTACACCTTC
CASSPAGISANYGYTF
>NA|TRBJ1-1|TRBD1|TRBV29-1
TGCAGCGTCCGACAGGGGGACACTGAAGCTTTCTTT
CSVRQGDTEAFF
>NA|TRBJ2-1|NA|TRBV4-1
TGCGCCAGCAGCCAAGACGGGGTGGGGGAGCAGTTCTTC
CASSQDGVGEQFF